Below, one T cell receptor (beta chain) is given with its context. What it recognizes is unknown. This table comes from immunoSEQ multiplex PCR, and its TCRdb copy is limited to in-frame clones, with some not included. The repertoire holds about 86,000 clones, with around 73% as singletons. This entry is derived from a study of T cell responses to AZD1222 COVID-19 vaccine. Study in general: Second-dose timings of about 4 or about 12 weeks were pooled. Study outcomes and limitations: A rise in Spike-specific TCR breadth and depth followed two AZD1222 doses.

This CDR3 comprises 13 residues. Trimming shortened V by 3 bases and J by 6 bases, and 10 bases separated the two germline ends. Looked up from germline, CDR1 is LGHNA and CDR2 is YSLEER. The origin of this receptor is an adult in good health. The V and J genes are TRBV4-3 and TRBJ2-3; D is undetermined. Source: peripheral blood, taken on day 0 of AZD1222 vaccination. The CDR3 loop reads CASSHRLRDTQYF. CDR3 in DNA: TGCGCCAGCAGCCACAGACTGCGTGATACGCAGTATTTT.